Presented here are 10 T cell receptor beta chains from one specimen sequenced in a study of cytomegalovirus exposure and HLA in healthy donors. The PCR had 60 Vbeta and 13 Jbeta primers. The repertoire was sequenced with immunoSEQ multiplex PCR; TCRdb's copy has only in-frame clones and lacks some. The table has about 120,000 clones, about 61% seen once. Sequenced sample: PBMCs. Every receptor here comes from a woman in her 30s in good health and CMV-seronegative.

This clone has more than one count but fewer than ten. This chain links TRBV7-2 with TRBJ1-4, with a possible D match to TRBD1 (6 bases). CDR3 size: 14 residues. CDR1 is SGHTA and CDR2 is FQGNSA in the germline V gene. V gave up 5 bases and J gave up 5 bases, with 12 bases separating them. The CDR3 loop is CASSPGQPNEKLFF. The CDR3 region has the DNA TGTGCCAGCAGCCCCGGACAGCCAAATGAAAAACTGTTTTTT.

V is TRBV6-5 and J is TRBJ2-1; TRBD2 matches at 10 bases. CDR1 and CDR2 (germline): MNHEY, SVGAGI. The CDR3 extends over 15 amino acids. V trimming: 6 bases; J trimming: 4 bases; junction bases outside the gene matches: 6. The CDR3 loop is CASSPTSGTYNEQFF. DNA for the CDR3: TGTGCCAGCAGCCCAACTAGCGGGACGTACAATGAGCAGTTCTTC.

The rearrangement joins TRBV15 to TRBJ2-5; 7 nucleotides line up with TRBD1. The CDR3 contains 13 residues. The V gene's germline CDR1 is LNHNV and CDR2 YYDKDF (reference sequence). The J segment lost 4 bases and the V segment lost 4 bases, leaving 3 bases of the junction unmatched. CDR3 residues: CATSTSGGETQYF. DNA of the CDR3: TGTGCCACCAGCACGTCAGGGGGAGAGACCCAGTACTTC. The full variable domain, its missing parts supplied by reference TRBV15 and TRBJ2-5, is DAMVIQNPRYQVTQFGKPVTLSCSQTLNHNVMYWYQQKSSQAPKLLFHYYDKDFNNEADTPDNFQSRRPNTSFCFLDIRSPGLGDTAMYLCATSTSGGETQYFGPGTRLLVL.

This clone was recorded only once. This chain links TRBV5-1 with TRBJ1-4; possible D gene TRBD1, 5 bases. The germline V gene has CDR1 SGHRS and CDR2 YFSETQ. Trimming pared 0 bases from V and 5 bases from J, leaving 14 bases between. This CDR3 is 16 amino acids long. The CDR3 coding sequence is TGCGCCAGCAGCTTGGGAGAGGGACTTCGGAATGAAAAACTGTTTTTT. Translating gives CASSLGEGLRNEKLFF.

V is TRBV30 and J is TRBJ2-1; 8 bases match TRBD2. With 5 bases clipped from V and 0 bases from J, the junction kept 12 bases outside the gene matches. Germline V gene sequence: CDR1 GTSNPN, CDR2 SVGIG (reference sequence). The CDR3 is 17 residues long. The CDR3: CAWAGASGQSSYNEQFF. In nucleotides, the CDR3 is TGTGCCTGGGCGGGGGCTAGCGGGCAAAGCTCCTACAATGAGCAGTTCTTC. Supplemented by reference TRBV30 and TRBJ2-1, the full variable domain reads SQTIHQWPATLVQPVGSPLSLECTVEGTSNPNLYWYRQAAGRGLQLLFYSVGIGQISSEVPQNLSASRPQDRQFILSSKKLLLSDSGFYLCAWAGASGQSSYNEQFFGPGTRLTVL.

This sequence joins TRBV6-5 and TRBJ1-1; D might be TRBD1 (6 bases). The CDR3 runs to 15 residues. The V gene lost 5 bases and the J gene lost 4 bases, with 17 bases spanning the gap. From germline, CDR1 is MNHEY and CDR2 SVGAGI. CDR3 protein: CASSRKQGGSTEAFF. In DNA form, the CDR3 reads TGTGCCAGCAGTAGAAAACAGGGCGGGAGCACTGAAGCTTTCTTT.

This clone was detected only a few times. This chain connects TRBV2 to TRBJ1-4; no definite D call. The V and J ends lost 4 bases and 5 bases respectively, with 5 bases between them. Germline CDR1 and CDR2: SNHLY and FYNNEI. The CDR3 sequence is 12 residues long. As DNA, the CDR3 is TGTGCCAGCAGTGCGGTAAATGAAAAACTGTTTTTT. Translation: CASSAVNEKLFF.

This rearrangement joins TRBV6-5 to TRBJ2-2, with a tentative D call TRBD2 (5 bases). V gave up 6 bases and J gave up 0 bases, with 11 bases separating them. Germline CDR1 reads MNHEY; CDR2 reads SVGAGI. The CDR3 totals 15 residues. The CDR3 DNA reads TGTGCCAGCAGCCGAGTCGGGGCGAACACCGGGGAGCTGTTTTTT. Its protein is CASSRVGANTGELFF.

For the CDR3, the DNA is TGCGCCAGCAGCCAAGATAAGGGGGCATCTAACTATGGCTACACCTTC. Residues: CASSQDKGASNYGYTF. The rearrangement joins TRBV4-1 to TRBJ1-2; 7 bases match TRBD1. Germline values: CDR1 MGHRA, CDR2 YSYEKL. With V trimmed by 0 bases and J by 0 bases, 4 bases remained unmatched. The CDR3 spans 16 residues.

A note on this clone: An end of the junction differs from the germline gene, which may be a read error. The chain joins TRBV9 to TRBJ2-2; 8 bases line up with TRBD1. This CDR3 comprises 15 residues. CDR1 and CDR2 from the germline V gene are SGDLS and YYNGEE. The CDR3 loop is CASSPRTGKAGELLF. In DNA form, the CDR3 reads TGTGCCAGCAGCCCCCGGACAGGGAAGGCCGGGGAGCTGCTTTTT.